Sequencing of this T cell receptor (beta chain) was carried out in a study of graft-versus-host responses after intestinal transplantation. Study-level information: Anti-thymocyte globulin was used for induction in all recipients, who then took tacrolimus and steroids for 2 to 4 years.

Some clones are missing from TCRdb's copy, which holds only in-frame ones; the method was immunoSEQ multiplex PCR. Here the sample spans roughly 99,000 clones, 87% being singletons. Germline CDR1 reads MNHEY; CDR2 reads SVGAGI. With 5 bases clipped from V and 6 bases from J, the junction kept 3 bases outside the gene matches. The CDR3 spans 14 residues. Overall study findings and caveats: Clonal ratios of graft-versus-host to host-versus-graft in allografts were high for patients exhibiting graft-donor T cell macrochimerism. GvH clones detected in recipient marrow included some appearing first in ileum or blood.

In its sample, this clone was seen once. No antigen is known for it. The sequence was obtained from a human donor who was the organ donor for an intestinal transplant. The material was unstimulated CD4+ T cells sorted from spleen or lymph node cells, obtained before transplant. V and J are TRBV6-5 and TRBJ1-6; 8 bases agree with TRBD1. CDR3 loop: CASSRGQANSPLHF. In DNA form, the CDR3 reads TGTGCCAGCAGTAGGGGACAGGCTAATTCACCCCTCCACTTT.